Listed below are T cell receptor beta chains from one sample, sequenced in a study of blood T cell repertoires in COVID-19. Clones were sequenced by immunoSEQ multiplex PCR, and TCRdb holds only the in-frame ones, with some missing. Altogether around 270,000 clones are present, approximately 85% being singletons, with the ten largest covering approximately 4.2%. The sequencing input was PBMCs or T cells enriched from blood (not recorded which). The receptors were sampled from a woman in her twenties or thirties who had recovered from COVID-19. Both conserved end residues are part of each CDR3. Each record gives: V gene, clone size, D gene, J gene, CDR3 DNA, CDR3 protein. A D gene is named only where the DNA matches it firmly. Size is stated for part of the rows, as once, few or many counts, or as a class when the clone is expanded.

>TRBV30|-|TRBD1|TRBJ1-5
TGTGCCTGGAGCGTTGCCGACAGGGAGAATCAGCCCCAGCATTTT
CAWSVADRENQPQHF
>TRBV6-5|-|-|TRBJ1-5
TGTGCCAGCAGTTATCGACAGGTATCGGGACAGCCCCAGCATTTT
CASSYRQVSGQPQHF
>TRBV18|-|TRBD2|TRBJ2-5
TGTGCCACCAGACTAGCGGGAGAGGGAGAGACCCAGTACTTC
CATRLAGEGETQYF
>TRBV2|-|-|TRBJ1-1
TGTGCCAGCAGTGTAGGGGGTTACACTGAAGCTTTCTTT
CASSVGGYTEAFF
>TRBV18|-|TRBD2|TRBJ2-5
TGTGCCAGCTCACCGATCACTAGCGGGACTAAACAAGAGACCCAGTACTTC
CASSPITSGTKQETQYF
>TRBV30|-|-|TRBJ2-2
TGTGCCTGGAGTGTGGGCAGGGGCGCCGGGGAGCTGTTTTTT
CAWSVGRGAGELFF
>TRBV30|-|-|TRBJ1-1
TGTGCCTGGAGTACCCGCCCGGGGGTTGAAGCTTTCTTT
CAWSTRPGVEAFF
>TRBV27|-|-|TRBJ2-1
TGTGCCAGCAGTTTATGGGCAGAGAGTGAGCAGTTCTTC
CASSLWAESEQFF
>TRBV7-2|-|-|TRBJ2-5
TGTGCCAGCAGCTTTTTTCAGGGTCCAGAGACCCAGTACTTC
CASSFFQGPETQYF
>TRBV30|-|TRBD1|TRBJ2-7
TGTGCCTGGAGTGTGAAGGGGACAGGGGCCTACGAGCAGTACTTC
CAWSVKGTGAYEQYF
>TRBV12-3/TRBV12-4|-|-|TRBJ2-1
TGTGCCACCCAGGGTGGGCCCTACAATGAGCAGTTCTTC
CATQGGPYNEQFF
>TRBV3-1/TRBV3-2|-|-|TRBJ1-2
TGTGCCAGCAGCCAAGGGTTCGGGGGGGGATATGGCTACACCTTC
CASSQGFGGGYGYTF
>TRBV28|-|TRBD2|TRBJ2-1
TGTGCCAGCAGTGATACTAGCGGGAGAGTCAATGAGCAGTTCTTC
CASSDTSGRVNEQFF
>TRBV5-8|-|-|TRBJ1-2
TGTGCCAGCAGCTTGGCAGGATCATTCTATGGCTACACCTTC
CASSLAGSFYGYTF
>TRBV7-9|-|-|TRBJ2-5
TGTGCCAGCGGAGACCAGGGATTGTACTTC
CASGDQGLYF
>TRBV3-1/TRBV3-2|-|-|TRBJ1-2
TGTGCCAGCAGCCAGGTCGGCTATGGCTACACCTTC
CASSQVGYGYTF
>TRBV2|-|TRBD1|TRBJ1-6
TGTGCCAGCAGTGTAGAGGACAGGGCTAATTCACCCCTCCACTTT
CASSVEDRANSPLHF
>TRBV2|-|-|TRBJ2-1
TGTGCCAGCAGTCCCGACAGTGAGCAGTTCTTC
CASSPDSEQFF
>TRBV11-2|-|TRBD1|TRBJ1-2
TGTGCCAGCAGCTCTACAGGGGGAGGTGGCTACACCTTC
CASSSTGGGGYTF
>TRBV10-3|-|-|TRBJ1-1
TGTGCCATCGCCCGGACAGTCAACACTGAAGCTTTCTTT
CAIARTVNTEAFF
>TRBV4-1|-|TRBD2|TRBJ2-1
TGCGCCAGCAGCCAAGGAGTACTAGCGATATCCTACAATGAGCAGTTCTTC
CASSQGVLAISYNEQFF
>TRBV19|-|TRBD1|TRBJ2-5
TGTGCCAGTAGTCCCCGGACAGGGGAGGGGGAGACCCAGTACTTC
CASSPRTGEGETQYF
>TRBV13|-|TRBD1|TRBJ1-4
TGTGCCAGCAGCTTACAGGGGGCGGCTAATGAAAAACTGTTTTTT
CASSLQGAANEKLFF
>TRBV6-5|-|-|TRBJ1-3
TGTGCCAGCAGTTATGGGGCAGTTGGAGACACCATATATTTT
CASSYGAVGDTIYF
>TRBV4-2|once|-|TRBJ1-2
TGTGCCAGCAGCCAAGACCCGGGTGAGGCGGGGTATGGCTACACCTTC
CASSQDPGEAGYGYTF
>TRBV28|-|-|TRBJ1-1
TGTGCCAGCAGCCCACATGTGGAGATGAACACTGAAGCTTTCTTT
CASSPHVEMNTEAFF
>TRBV27|-|-|TRBJ2-2
TGTGCCAGCGGGACTCGAGAAATATCGAACACCGGGGAGCTGTTTTTT
CASGTREISNTGELFF
>TRBV9|once|-|TRBJ1-2
TGTGCCAGCAGCGGCCGAACAGGGCACTATGGCTACACCTTC
CASSGRTGHYGYTF
>TRBV18|once|-|TRBJ2-5
TGTGCCAGCTCACCACTATTTCAGAACCAAGAGACCCAGTACTTC
CASSPLFQNQETQYF
>TRBV7-2|-|TRBD1|TRBJ1-2
TGTGCCAGCAGCTTAGATAGAACTACGACAGGGAATGGCTACACCTTC
CASSLDRTTTGNGYTF
>TRBV19|once|-|TRBJ2-1
TGTGCCAGTACCCTAGCGAACTCCTACAATGAGCAGTTCTTC
CASTLANSYNEQFF
>TRBV30|-|TRBD2|TRBJ2-7
TGTGCCTGGAGTCAACTAGCGGGAGGCGACGAGCAGTACTTC
CAWSQLAGGDEQYF
>TRBV12-3/TRBV12-4|-|-|TRBJ1-2
TGTGCCAGCAGTTCATACACCTATGGCTACACCTTC
CASSSYTYGYTF
>TRBV29-1|few|-|TRBJ1-1
TGCAGCGTTGAGGCAGGGTTTCCTGAAGCTTTCTTT
CSVEAGFPEAFF
>TRBV28|once|-|TRBJ2-7
TGTGCCAGCAGTTTCCGGGAGTTAGTTGAGCAGTACTTC
CASSFRELVEQYF
>TRBV2|once|-|TRBJ1-5
TGTGCCAGCAGCGACAGTCGACATCAGCCCCAGCATTTT
CASSDSRHQPQHF
>TRBV28|-|TRBD1|TRBJ2-7
TGTGCCAGCAGTCGGGCTCATACAGGGGAGCACTACGAGCAGTACTTC
CASSRAHTGEHYEQYF
>TRBV27|-|TRBD1|TRBJ2-1
TGTGCCAGCAGTTCTGGGGCTGAAACAGGGGGAAGTCGGTTCTTC
CASSSGAETGGSRFF
>TRBV2|-|-|TRBJ2-7
TGTGCCAGCAGTTACTACCGCTACGAGCAGTACTTC
CASSYYRYEQYF
>TRBV7-9|-|TRBD1|TRBJ2-7
TGTGCCAGCAGCTTAGCAGGGGTCGGGACAGGGCCCTACGAGCAGTACTTC
CASSLAGVGTGPYEQYF
>TRBV6-6|-|-|TRBJ2-1
TGTGCCAGCGGAGACAGATACTCCTACAATGAGCAGTTCTTC
CASGDRYSYNEQFF
>TRBV7-2|-|TRBD2|TRBJ2-3
TGTGCCAGCAGCTCTGGACTAGCGGGGGGGGGCACAGATACGCAGTATTTT
CASSSGLAGGGTDTQYF
>TRBV18|-|-|TRBJ2-1
TGTGCCAGCTCACCACGGTGGGCCCAGGAAGCTAGCAAAAGCAATGAGCAGTTCTTC
CASSPRWAQEASKSNEQFF
>TRBV5-1|-|-|TRBJ1-1
TGCGCCAGCAACACAGGGATGAGGTGGGACACTGAAGCTTTCTTT
CASNTGMRWDTEAFF
>TRBV27|-|TRBD2|TRBJ2-2
TGTGCCAGCAGTTTAAATGGGCTAACGAGCGGGAGAAGGAAAACCGGGGAGCTGTTTTTT
CASSLNGLTSGRRKTGELFF
>TRBV14|-|TRBD1|TRBJ2-2
TGTGCCAGCAGCCAGTGGACAGGGCGGGCCGGGGAGCTGTTTTTT
CASSQWTGRAGELFF
>TRBV3-1/TRBV3-2|-|-|TRBJ2-5
TGTGCCAGCAGCCACCCCCGGGGGGCTCAAGAGACCCTGTACTTC
CASSHPRGAQETLYF
>TRBV28|once|-|TRBJ2-2
TGTGCCAGCAGTTTGGAGATATCTGGGACCGGGGAGCTGTTTTTT
CASSLEISGTGELFF
>TRBV6-5|-|TRBD1|TRBJ2-7
TGTGCCAGCAGTTACTCGACTGGGACAGGGTCGACCGAGCAGTACTTC
CASSYSTGTGSTEQYF
>TRBV25-1|-|-|TRBJ1-1
TGTGCCAGCAGAAGGGGGTACACTGAAGCTTTCTTT
CASRRGYTEAFF
>TRBV4-2|-|TRBD2|TRBJ2-1
TGTGCCAGCAGCCAAGACAAGCGGGGGGGCCACAATGAGCAGTTCTTC
CASSQDKRGGHNEQFF
>TRBV6-4|-|TRBD1|TRBJ2-2
TGTGCCAGCAGTGGGGGACAGCCCGGGGAGCTGTTTTTT
CASSGGQPGELFF
>TRBV30|-|-|TRBJ1-4
TGTGCCTGGAGTGTGCCAAATATAGGGACTAAAGACAATCTGTTTTTT
CAWSVPNIGTKDNLFF
>TRBV18|-|-|TRBJ1-6
TGTGCCAGCTCAACTTCCGGGACAAGCAATTCACCCCTCCACTTT
CASSTSGTSNSPLHF
>TRBV4-1|once|-|TRBJ2-1
TGCGCCAGCAGCCAGTTATTGGACAGAAACTACAATGAGCAGTTCTTC
CASSQLLDRNYNEQFF
>TRBV19|few|-|TRBJ1-2
TGTGCCAGTAGTCCCTATGGGGCAGTCGACTATGGCTACACCTTC
CASSPYGAVDYGYTF